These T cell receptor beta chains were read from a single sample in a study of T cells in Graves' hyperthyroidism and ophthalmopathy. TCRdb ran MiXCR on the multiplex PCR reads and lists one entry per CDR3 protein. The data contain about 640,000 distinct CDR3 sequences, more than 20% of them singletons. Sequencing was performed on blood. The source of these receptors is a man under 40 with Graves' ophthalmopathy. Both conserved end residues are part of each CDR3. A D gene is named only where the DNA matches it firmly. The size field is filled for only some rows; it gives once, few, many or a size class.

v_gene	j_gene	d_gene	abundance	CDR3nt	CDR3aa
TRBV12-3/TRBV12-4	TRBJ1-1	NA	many	TGTGCCAGTTCTACTACGGGTTTAATGAACACTGAAGCTTTCTTT	CASSTTGLMNTEAFF
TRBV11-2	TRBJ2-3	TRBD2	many	TGTGCCAGCAGCCGAGAGACTAGCCCCTACACAGATACGCAGTATTTT	CASSRETSPYTDTQYF
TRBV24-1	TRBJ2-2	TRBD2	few	TGTGCCACCAGTGATCTCGGGACTAGCGGGAGCGGGAACACCGGGGAGCTGTTTTTT	CATSDLGTSGSGNTGELFF
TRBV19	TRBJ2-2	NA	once	TGTGCCAGTAGTATAGTTGGGGCCGGGGAGCTGTTTTTT	CASSIVGAGELFF
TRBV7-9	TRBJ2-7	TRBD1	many	TGTGCCAGCAGCCCCCAAGTCGGGACAGGGAGGAACGAGCAGTACTTC	CASSPQVGTGRNEQYF
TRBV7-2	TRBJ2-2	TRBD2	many	TGTGCCAGCAGCTTAGGGACTAGCGGGAACACCGGGGAGCTGTTTTTT	CASSLGTSGNTGELFF
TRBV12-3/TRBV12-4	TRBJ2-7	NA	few	TGTGCCAGCAGTTTTAAGGGTACCGAGCAGTACTTC	CASSFKGTEQYF
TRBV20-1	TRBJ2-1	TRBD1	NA	TGCAGTGCTAGGGGGGCCGGACAGGGGCCCTACAATGAGCAGTTCTTC	CSARGAGQGPYNEQFF
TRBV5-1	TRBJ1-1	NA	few	TGTGCCAGCAGCCGAGAGTACCAAGCTTTCTTT	CASSREYQAFF
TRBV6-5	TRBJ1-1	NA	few	TGTGCCAGCAGTTACTCTAGCGCTCGGAACACTGAAGCTTTCTTT	CASSYSSARNTEAFF
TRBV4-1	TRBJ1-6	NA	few	TGCGCCAGCAGCCAGTGGATGAGTTCACCCCTCCACTTT	CASSQWMSSPLHF
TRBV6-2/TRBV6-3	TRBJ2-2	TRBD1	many	TGTGCCAGCACCGGGACAGGGTACACCGGGGAGCTGTTTTTT	CASTGTGYTGELFF
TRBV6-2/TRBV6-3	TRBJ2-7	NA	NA	TGTGCCAGCTTACGACACCCCTACGAGCAGTACTTC	CASLRHPYEQYF
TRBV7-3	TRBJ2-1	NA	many	TGTGCCAGCAGCTTAGGCCCCGTCGCCTACAATGAGCAGTTCTTC	CASSLGPVAYNEQFF
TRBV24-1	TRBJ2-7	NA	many	TGTGCCACGAGTATCACAGAGTCCTACGAGCAGTACTTC	CATSITESYEQYF
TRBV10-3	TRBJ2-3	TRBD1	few	TGTGCCATCAGTGAGTTCAGGGGGCGGCGCACAGATACGCAGTATTTT	CAISEFRGRRTDTQYF
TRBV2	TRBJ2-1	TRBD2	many	TGTGCCAGCAGTGGACTAGCGGGAGGTCCAGGCAATGAGCAGTTCTTC	CASSGLAGGPGNEQFF
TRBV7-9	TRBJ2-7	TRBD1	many	TGTGCCAGCAGTTTACAAGGGACAGGGGTCGAGCAGTACTTC	CASSLQGTGVEQYF
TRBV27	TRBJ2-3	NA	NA	TGTGCCAGCAGCGTACTAGTTTCAGATACGCAGTATTTT	CASSVLVSDTQYF
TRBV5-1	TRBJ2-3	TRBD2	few	TGCGCCAGCAGCTTGGAGGGGACTAGCGGGAGGATAAGCACAGATACGCAGTATTTT	CASSLEGTSGRISTDTQYF
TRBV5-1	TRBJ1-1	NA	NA	TGCGCCAGCTTTGAGGGTGTGGGGACTGAAGCTTTCTTT	CASFEGVGTEAFF
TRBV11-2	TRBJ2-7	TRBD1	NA	TGTGCCAGCAGCAAGCCGGACAGGGGACTCTACGAGCAGTACTTC	CASSKPDRGLYEQYF
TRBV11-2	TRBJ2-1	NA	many	TGTGCCAGCAGCTTGTTTACGGCCTACAATGAGCAGTTCTTC	CASSLFTAYNEQFF
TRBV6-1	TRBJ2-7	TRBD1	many	TGTGCCAGCACACCGGGACAGGGGAAGCAGTACTTC	CASTPGQGKQYF
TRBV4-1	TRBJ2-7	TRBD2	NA	TGCGCCAGCAGCCAAGGGGGACTAGCGGACTACGAGCAGTACTTC	CASSQGGLADYEQYF
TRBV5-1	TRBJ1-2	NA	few	TGCGCCAGCAGCTTGGGAGGGGATTCTGGCTACACCTTC	CASSLGGDSGYTF
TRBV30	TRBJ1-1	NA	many	TGTGCCTGGAGTGTGGTCCAGAACACTGAAGCTTTCTTT	CAWSVVQNTEAFF
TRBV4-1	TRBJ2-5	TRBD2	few	TGCGCCAGCAGCCATGACTACCGGGGGGATCCACAAGAGACCCAGTACTTC	CASSHDYRGDPQETQYF
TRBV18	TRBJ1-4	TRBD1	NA	TGTGCCAGCTCACCCATACCGGGACAGAAGAATGAAAAACTGTTTTTT	CASSPIPGQKNEKLFF
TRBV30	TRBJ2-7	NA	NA	TGTGCCTGGAGTGTACCGAGCTCCTACGAGCAGTGCTTC	CAWSVPSSYEQCF
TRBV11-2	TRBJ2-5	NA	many	TGTGCCAGCAGCTTAGATCGGGCAAAAGAGACCCAGTACTTC	CASSLDRAKETQYF
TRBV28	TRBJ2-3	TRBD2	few	TGTGCCAGCAGTTGGCTAGCGGGACCAGATACGCAGTATTTT	CASSWLAGPDTQYF
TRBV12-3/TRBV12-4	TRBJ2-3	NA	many	TGTGCCAGCAGTTTAGTGCGGGGAAGCACAGATACGCAGTATTTT	CASSLVRGSTDTQYF
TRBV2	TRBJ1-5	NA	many	TGTGCCAGCTCCAGACAGATGGTGAGCAATCAGCCCCAGCATTTT	CASSRQMVSNQPQHF
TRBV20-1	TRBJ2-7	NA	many	TGCAGTGCTAGAGGCTACTTCCAATCCTACGAGCAGTACTTC	CSARGYFQSYEQYF
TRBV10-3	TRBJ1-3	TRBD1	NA	TGTGCCACCATACCGGGACAGGGAAACACCATATATTTT	CATIPGQGNTIYF
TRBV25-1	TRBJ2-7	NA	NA	TGTGCCAGGTATGAATACGAGCAGTACTTC	CARYEYEQYF
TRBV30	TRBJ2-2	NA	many	TGTGCCTGGAGTGTACTCGGGGTGAACACCGGGGAGCTGTTTTTT	CAWSVLGVNTGELFF
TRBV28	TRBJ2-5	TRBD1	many	TGTGCCAGCAGTTCCCATGACAGGGCAGAGACCCAGTACTTC	CASSSHDRAETQYF
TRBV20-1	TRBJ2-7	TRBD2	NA	TGCAGTGCCGTCGGGGGGGGGTACTCCTACGAGCAGTACTTC	CSAVGGGYSYEQYF
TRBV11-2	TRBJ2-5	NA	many	TGTGCCAGCAGCTTAGGGGCGGAGACCCAGTACTTC	CASSLGAETQYF
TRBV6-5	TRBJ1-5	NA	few	TGTGCCAGCAGTAACCAGGGAGGGAGTCAGCCCCAGCATTTT	CASSNQGGSQPQHF
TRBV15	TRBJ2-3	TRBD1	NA	TGTGCCACCAGCAAGGGGGCTGACACAGATACGCAGTATTTT	CATSKGADTDTQYF
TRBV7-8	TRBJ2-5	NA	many	TGTGCCAGCAGTAAGCGTCTAGGGGAGACCCAGTACTTC	CASSKRLGETQYF
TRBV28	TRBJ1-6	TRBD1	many	TGTGCCAGCAGCCTCGTCGGACAGGGCAATTCACCCCTCCACTTT	CASSLVGQGNSPLHF
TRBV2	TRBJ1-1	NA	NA	TGTGCCACCGAACCGGGACCTAACACTGAAGCTTTCTTT	CATEPGPNTEAFF
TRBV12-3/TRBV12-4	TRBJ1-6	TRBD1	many	TGTGCCAGCAGCCAGGGACAGACAAATTCACCCCTCCACTTT	CASSQGQTNSPLHF
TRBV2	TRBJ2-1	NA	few	TGTGCCAGCAGTTACCCGGGACATAGTTGGTATGAGCAGTTCTTC	CASSYPGHSWYEQFF
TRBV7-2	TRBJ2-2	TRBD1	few	TGTGCCAGCAGCAATCCGGGACAGGGTTACACCGGGGAGCTGTTTTTT	CASSNPGQGYTGELFF
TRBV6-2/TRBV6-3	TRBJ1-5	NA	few	TGTGCCAGCAGTCCACGCAGGGTTCAGCCCCAGCATTTT	CASSPRRVQPQHF
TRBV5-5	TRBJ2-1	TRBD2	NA	TGTGCCAGCAGCTTTCGGGAGGGAGGGGAGCAGTTCTTC	CASSFREGGEQFF
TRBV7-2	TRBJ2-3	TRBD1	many	TGTGCCAGCAGCCACACAGGGGGCGGCACAGATACGCAGTATTTT	CASSHTGGGTDTQYF